One and the same sample provided the 15 T cell receptor beta chains below, sequenced in a study of Ad26.COV2.S vaccination and SARS-CoV-2 variants. Method: immunoSEQ multiplex PCR; TCRdb's copy keeps in-frame clones and lacks some. The table has fewer than 600,000 clones, about nine tenths seen once. Documented treatment: around 19 received Ad26.COV2.S at low or high dose, single or two shots; roughly five received placebo; per-sample allocation not given. All samples were drawn on day 63, counting from the first vaccine or placebo injection. This specimen was peripheral blood, taken in a trial of Ad26.COV2.S vaccine versus placebo. These TCRs come from a person aged 18-60 years who received the Ad26.COV2.S COVID-19 vaccine or a placebo.

V is TRBV3-1 (or the pseudogene TRBV3-2) and J is TRBJ2-7, with 8 positions matching TRBD2. The CDR3 length is 16 residues. V shed 3 bases, J shed 0 bases, and the junction held 7 bases outside the gene matches. Germline CDR1 LGHDT, CDR2 YNNKEL (reference sequence). CDR3 DNA: TGTGCCAGCAGCCATACCGGGGGGGCATTCTCCTACGAGCAGTACTTC. It codes for CASSHTGGAFSYEQYF.

The V call is TRBV6-5, the J call TRBJ1-1; D ambiguous. Trimming took off 10 bases at V and 4 bases at J, with 10 bases between the two ends. The germline gives CDR1 MNHEY, CDR2 SVGAGI. The CDR3 runs 11 residues. The CDR3 loop is CAIGRGTEAFF. In DNA, the CDR3 is TGTGCCATAGGGCGCGGCACTGAAGCTTTCTTT.

This clone showed up just once. The sample holds other DNA sequences that translate to the same CDR3. The chain carries TRBV6-5 and TRBJ1-1; no reliable D call. From germline, CDR1 is MNHEY and CDR2 SVGAGI. This CDR3 is 13 amino acids long. V was pared by 4 bases and J by 0 bases, with 6 bases between. CDR3 protein: CASSLTVNTEAFF. CDR3 DNA sequence: TGTGCCAGCAGTTTAACAGTGAACACTGAAGCTTTCTTT.

This clone was picked up a small number of times. V and J are TRBV2 and TRBJ1-3; D is unresolved. The germline V and J ends were trimmed by 3 bases and 0 bases, with 6 bases remaining between them. In germline, CDR1 is SNHLY, CDR2 FYNNEI. This CDR3 comprises 14 residues. CDR3 loop: CASSEGSSGNTIYF. The CDR3 nucleotides read TGTGCCAGCAGTGAGGGCAGCTCTGGAAACACCATATATTTT.

V gene TRBV28 combines with J gene TRBJ2-1; D may be TRBD2 (6 bases). Germline-derived CDR1 and CDR2 are MDHEN and SYDVKM. The CDR3 covers 18 residues. Trimming removed 7 bases from V and 2 bases from J, with 24 bases in between. The CDR3 DNA follows: TGTGCCAGCATGGGAGGCCATGACCGCTCAACGACCTACAATGAGCAGTTCTTC. Protein sequence: CASMGGHDRSTTYNEQFF.

This sequence joins TRBV4-1 and TRBJ1-4; D is undetermined. The germline V gene encodes CDR1 MGHRA and CDR2 YSYEKL. The CDR3 is 17 amino acids. With 3 bases removed from V and 5 bases from J, the gap between germline ends came to 19 bases. The CDR3 nucleotides are TGCGCCAGCAGCCACCCCCAAGAAGGCGGGAGAAATGAAAAACTGTTTTTT. It encodes CASSHPQEGGRNEKLFF.

J is TRBJ2-7 and V is TRBV16; tentative D call: TRBD1 (6 bases). CDR3 size: 13 residues. The germline V and J ends were trimmed by 4 bases and 3 bases, with 10 bases remaining between them. Germline lookup yields CDR1 KGHSY and CDR2 FQNENV. The CDR3: CASSPSQGYEQYF. The CDR3 DNA sequence: TGTGCCAGCAGCCCGTCACAGGGCTACGAGCAGTACTTC.

The chain uses TRBV11-2 and TRBJ1-3; no reliable D call. Trimming left V 5 bases short and J 0 bases short, with 11 bases between. Germline values: CDR1 SGHAT, CDR2 FQNNGV. The CDR3 length is 15 residues. CDR3 in amino acids: CASSPLRLSGNTIYF. In nucleotides, the CDR3 is TGTGCCAGCAGCCCCCTTCGCCTCTCTGGAAACACCATATATTTT.

The chain joins TRBV30 to TRBJ1-6; TRBD1 is a possible D gene (6 bases). CDR1 is GTSNPN, CDR2 SVGIG, per germline (reference sequence). The CDR3 extends over 16 amino acids. Between the trimmed V and J ends, which lost 2 bases and 8 bases, there was a span of 19 bases. The CDR3: CAWSRPRGLKDSPLHF. In nucleotides, the CDR3 is TGTGCCTGGAGTCGTCCCAGGGGACTGAAGGATTCACCCCTCCACTTT.

The chain links TRBV9 to TRBJ1-2, with a possible D match to TRBD1 (5 bases). Trimming removed 4 bases at V and 1 base at J, with 8 bases between. The germline V gene has CDR1 SGDLS and CDR2 YYNGEE. CDR3 size: 13 residues. The DNA of the CDR3 is TGTGCCAGCAGCAAAGACAGTAACTATGGCTACACCTTC. Its protein is CASSKDSNYGYTF.

Here the CDR3 reads CASRQTIRAGSTEAFF. The CDR3 DNA is TGTGCCAGCAGACAGACGATCCGGGCAGGGAGCACTGAAGCTTTCTTT. The rearrangement links TRBV5-8 to TRBJ1-1; tentatively, D is TRBD1 (5 bases). The CDR3 runs to 16 residues. Trimming left V 5 bases short and J 4 bases short, with 21 bases between. CDR1 is SGHTS and CDR2 is YDEGEE in the germline V gene. The whole variable domain, remainder taken from reference TRBV5-8 and TRBJ1-1, is EAGVTQSPTHLIKTRGQQATLRCSPISGHTSVYWYQQALGLGLQFLLWYDEGEERNRGNFPPRFSGRQFPNYSSELNVNALELEDSALYLCASRQTIRAGSTEAFFGQGTRLTVV.

The chain joins TRBV9 to TRBJ2-2, with unresolved D. Germline V gene data show CDR1 as SGDLS and CDR2 as YYNGEE. The CDR3 is made up of 15 amino acids. V lost 0 bases and J 3 bases, leaving 9 bases between the germline ends. The CDR3 DNA sequence: TGTGCCAGCAGCGTAGTGGCTTTAGACACCGGGGAGCTGTTTTTT. It translates to CASSVVALDTGELFF.

V usage is TRBV2 and J usage is TRBJ1-2, with 8 positions matching TRBD1. CDR3 length: 13 amino acids. Germline lookup yields CDR1 SNHLY and CDR2 FYNNEI. V lost 5 bases, J lost 9 bases, and 8 bases stayed unmatched. For the CDR3, the DNA is TGTGCCAGCAGTATGACAGGACAGGGTAGCTACACCTTC. Its protein is CASSMTGQGSYTF.

Notes on this clone: The sample has other DNA sequences that encode this CDR3 too. V usage is TRBV7-3 and J usage is TRBJ1-1, with no clear D. The CDR3 consists of 14 residues. V was trimmed by 3 bases and J by 1 base, leaving 9 bases between them. Germline V gene sequence: CDR1 SGHTA, CDR2 FQGTGA. The CDR3 nucleotides are TGTGCCAGCAGCTTGGGTCCCGGGAACACTGAAGCTTTCTTT. Protein sequence: CASSLGPGNTEAFF. The variable domain in full, with the rest retrieved from reference TRBV7-3 and TRBJ1-1, is GAGVSQTPSNKVTEKGKYVELRCDPISGHTALYWYRQSLGQGPEFLIYFQGTGAADDSGLPNDRFFAVRPEGSVSTLKIQRTERGDSAVYLCASSLGPGNTEAFFGQGTRLTVV.

This chain joins TRBV6-7 and TRBJ2-7; D unresolved. TRBV6-7 counts as an open reading frame of uncertain function. The CDR3 spans 11 residues. Trimming pared 4 bases from V and 4 bases from J, leaving 5 bases between. The CDR3 DNA sequence: TGTGCCAGCAGTTCCGAGTACGAGCAGTACTTC. It translates to CASSSEYEQYF.